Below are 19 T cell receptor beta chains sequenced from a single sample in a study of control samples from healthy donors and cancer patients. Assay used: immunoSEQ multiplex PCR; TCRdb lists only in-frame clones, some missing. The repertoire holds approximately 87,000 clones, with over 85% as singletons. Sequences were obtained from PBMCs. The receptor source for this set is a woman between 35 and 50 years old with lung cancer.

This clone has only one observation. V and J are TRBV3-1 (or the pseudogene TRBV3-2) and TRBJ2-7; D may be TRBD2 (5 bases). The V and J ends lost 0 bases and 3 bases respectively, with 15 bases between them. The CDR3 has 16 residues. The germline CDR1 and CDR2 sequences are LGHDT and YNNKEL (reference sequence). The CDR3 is CASSQDLPGVVYEQYF. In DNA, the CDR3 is TGTGCCAGCAGCCAAGATCTGCCCGGGGTCGTCTACGAGCAGTACTTC.

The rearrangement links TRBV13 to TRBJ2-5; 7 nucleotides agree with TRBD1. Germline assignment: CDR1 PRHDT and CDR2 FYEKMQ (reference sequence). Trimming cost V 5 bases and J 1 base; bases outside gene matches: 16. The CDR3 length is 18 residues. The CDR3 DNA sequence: TGTGCCAGCAGCGGCCGGGACAGAAGTATCACCTCCCAAGAGACCCAGTACTTC. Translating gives CASSGRDRSITSQETQYF.

The CDR3, as DNA: TGTGCCAGCAGTTTCGGACGGGCCGGCAATCAGCCCCAGCATTTT. Amino acids: CASSFGRAGNQPQHF. V is TRBV6-5 and J is TRBJ1-5; D gene unclear. The CDR3 has 15 residues. Between the trimmed V and J ends, which lost 4 bases and 2 bases, there was a span of 12 bases. CDR1 and CDR2 from the germline V gene are MNHEY and SVGAGI.

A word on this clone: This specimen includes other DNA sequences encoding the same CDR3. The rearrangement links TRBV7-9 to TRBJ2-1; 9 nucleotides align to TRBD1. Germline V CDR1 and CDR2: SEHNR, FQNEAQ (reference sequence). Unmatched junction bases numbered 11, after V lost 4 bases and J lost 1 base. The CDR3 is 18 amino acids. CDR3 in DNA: TGTGCCAGCAGCTCACAGGGGGCCGGGGGTCGGTCCTACAATGAGCAGTTCTTC. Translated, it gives CASSSQGAGGRSYNEQFF. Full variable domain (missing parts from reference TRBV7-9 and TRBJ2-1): DTGVSQNPRHKITKRGQNVTFRCDPISEHNRLYWYRQTLGQGPEFLTYFQNEAQLEKSRLLSDRFSAERPKGSFSTLEIQRTEQGDSAMYLCASSSQGAGGRSYNEQFFGPGTRLTVL.

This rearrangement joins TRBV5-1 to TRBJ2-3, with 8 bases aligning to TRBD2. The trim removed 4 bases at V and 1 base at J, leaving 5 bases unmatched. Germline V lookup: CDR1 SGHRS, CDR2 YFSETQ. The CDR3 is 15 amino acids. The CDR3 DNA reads TGCGCCAGCAGCCCCGCGGGGGGCCGCACAGATACGCAGTATTTT. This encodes CASSPAGGRTDTQYF.

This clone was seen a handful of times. The CDR3 reads CASSPRGDTQYF. DNA for the CDR3: TGTGCCAGCAGCCCCAGGGGTGATACGCAGTATTTT. The chain employs TRBV11-2 and TRBJ2-3, with a possible D match to TRBD1 (6 bases). CDR1 is SGHAT, CDR2 FQNNGV, per germline. CDR3 length equals 12 residues. V gave up 5 bases and J gave up 6 bases, with 9 bases separating them. The complete variable domain, with remaining parts taken from reference TRBV11-2 and TRBJ2-3, reads EAGVAQSPRYKIIEKRQSVAFWCNPISGHATLYWYQQILGQGPKLLIQFQNNGVVDDSQLPKDRFSAERLKGVDSTLKIQPAKLEDSAVYLCASSPRGDTQYFGPGTRLTVL.

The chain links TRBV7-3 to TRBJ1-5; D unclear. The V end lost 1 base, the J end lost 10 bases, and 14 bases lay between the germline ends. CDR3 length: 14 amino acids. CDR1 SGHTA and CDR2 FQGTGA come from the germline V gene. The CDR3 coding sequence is TGTGCCAGCAGCTTAAACGGGTTTGGAGAACCCCAGCATTTT. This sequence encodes CASSLNGFGEPQHF.

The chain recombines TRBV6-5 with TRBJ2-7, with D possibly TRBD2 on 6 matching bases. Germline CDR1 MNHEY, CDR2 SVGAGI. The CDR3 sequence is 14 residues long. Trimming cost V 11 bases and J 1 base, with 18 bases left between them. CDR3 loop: CAGARDGKSYEQYF. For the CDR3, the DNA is TGTGCCGGGGCGCGGGACGGAAAATCCTACGAGCAGTACTTC.

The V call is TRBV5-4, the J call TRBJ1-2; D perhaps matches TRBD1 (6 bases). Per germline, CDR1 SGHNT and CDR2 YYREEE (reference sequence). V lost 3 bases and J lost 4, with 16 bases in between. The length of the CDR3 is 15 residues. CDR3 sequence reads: CASSSRGGEVYGYTF. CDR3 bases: TGTGCCAGCAGCTCCCGAGGGGGAGAGGTCTATGGCTACACCTTC. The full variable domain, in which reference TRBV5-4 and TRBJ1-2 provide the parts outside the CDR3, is ETGVTQSPTHLIKTRGQQVTLRCSSQSGHNTVSWYQQALGQGPQFIFQYYREEENGRGNFPPRFSGLQFPNYSSELNVNALELDDSALYLCASSSRGGEVYGYTFGSGTRLTVV.

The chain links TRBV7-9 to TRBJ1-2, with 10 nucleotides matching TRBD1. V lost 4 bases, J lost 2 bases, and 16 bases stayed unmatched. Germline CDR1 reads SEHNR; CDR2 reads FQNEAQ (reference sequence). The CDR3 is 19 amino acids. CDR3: CASSSLTGTGDSKNYGYTF. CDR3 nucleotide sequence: TGTGCCAGCAGCTCATTAACCGGGACAGGGGATTCCAAAAACTATGGCTACACCTTC.

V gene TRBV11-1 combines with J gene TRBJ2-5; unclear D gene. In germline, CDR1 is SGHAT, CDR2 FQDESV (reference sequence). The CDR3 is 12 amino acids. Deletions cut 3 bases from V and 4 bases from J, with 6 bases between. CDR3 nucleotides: TGTGCCAGCAGCTTTCCACCAGAGACCCAGTACTTC. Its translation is CASSFPPETQYF.

In DNA form, the CDR3 reads TGTGCCAGCAGCTTGTCAGGGCTCGATGGCTACACCTTC. Residues: CASSLSGLDGYTF. V gene TRBV5-6 combines with J gene TRBJ1-2; D is possibly TRBD1 (5 bases). The CDR3 is made up of 13 amino acids. Germline CDR1 is SGHDT and CDR2 is YYEEEE. Trimming removed 1 base from V and 6 bases from J, with 10 bases in between.

CDR3 loop: CATSSPIIRGQGEAFF. DNA for the CDR3: TGTGCCACCAGCAGCCCAATAATTAGGGGCCAGGGTGAAGCTTTCTTT. The J gene is TRBJ1-1, the V gene TRBV15; a weak D match, TRBD1 (5 bases). The V end lost 3 bases, the J end lost 7 bases, and 21 bases lay between the germline ends. The germline V gene has CDR1 LNHNV and CDR2 YYDKDF (reference sequence). The CDR3 is 16 amino acids.

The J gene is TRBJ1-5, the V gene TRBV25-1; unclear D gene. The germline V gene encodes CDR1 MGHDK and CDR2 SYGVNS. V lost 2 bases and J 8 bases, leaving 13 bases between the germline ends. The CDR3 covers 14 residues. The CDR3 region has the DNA TGTGCCAGCAGTGAAATTGGCAGCGGTGAGCCCCAGCATTTT. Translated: CASSEIGSGEPQHF.

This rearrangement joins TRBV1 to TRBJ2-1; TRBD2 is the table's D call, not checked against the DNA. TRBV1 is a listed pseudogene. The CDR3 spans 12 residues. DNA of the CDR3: TGCACCAGCAGCCACATGGGACTAGAGAAGTTCTTC. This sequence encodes CTSSHMGLEKFF.

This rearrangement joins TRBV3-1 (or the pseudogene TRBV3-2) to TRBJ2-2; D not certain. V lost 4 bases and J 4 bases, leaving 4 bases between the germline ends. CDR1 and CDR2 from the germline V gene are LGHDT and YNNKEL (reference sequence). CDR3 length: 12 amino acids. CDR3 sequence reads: CASSPSTGELFF. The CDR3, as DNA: TGTGCCAGCAGCCCTAGCACCGGGGAGCTGTTTTTT.

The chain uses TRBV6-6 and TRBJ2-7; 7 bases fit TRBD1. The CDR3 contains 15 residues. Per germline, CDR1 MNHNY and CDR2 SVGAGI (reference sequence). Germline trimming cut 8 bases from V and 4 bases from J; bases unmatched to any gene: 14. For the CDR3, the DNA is TGTGCCAGCCTTCTCTCTCCGGGACAGATTTACGAGCAGTACTTC. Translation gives CASLLSPGQIYEQYF.

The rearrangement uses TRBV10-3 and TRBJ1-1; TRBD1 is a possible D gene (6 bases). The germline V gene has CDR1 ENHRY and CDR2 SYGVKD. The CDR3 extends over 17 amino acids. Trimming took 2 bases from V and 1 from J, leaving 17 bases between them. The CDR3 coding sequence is TGTGCCATCAGTGAGATCGTTGGAGGGGGAGGGAACACTGAAGCTTTCTTT. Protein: CAISEIVGGGGNTEAFF.

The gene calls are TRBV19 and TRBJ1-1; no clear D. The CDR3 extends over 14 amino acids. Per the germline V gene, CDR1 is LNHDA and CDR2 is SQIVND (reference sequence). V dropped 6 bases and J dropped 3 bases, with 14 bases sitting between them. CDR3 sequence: CASSKLREHTEAFF. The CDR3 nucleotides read TGTGCCAGTAGCAAACTGAGAGAACACACTGAAGCTTTCTTT. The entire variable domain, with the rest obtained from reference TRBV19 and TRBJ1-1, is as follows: DGGITQSPKYLFRKEGQNVTLSCEQNLNHDAMYWYRQDPGQGLRLIYYSQIVNDFQKGDIAEGYSVSREKKESFPLTVTSAQKNPTAFYLCASSKLREHTEAFFGQGTRLTVV.